The 21 T cell receptor beta chains listed next were all sequenced from one sample in a study of T cell repertoires in cytomegalovirus infection (dated by TCRdb to the late 2010s). Their recognized antigens are unknown. The treatment or condition label on this specimen signifies: in vitro stimulation with specific CMV peptide epitopes to enrich CMV-specific T cells. Sequencing was performed on an Illumina HiSeq 1500. TCRdb applied fastp at Q25 and MiXCR to the public reads, then kept only in-frame beta chains. When rows share a CDR3 protein, they turn into one entry using the most common DNA and genes. The sample data list hundreds of thousands of distinct CDR3 sequences, and approximately 32% of these were observed just once. About an eighth of the sample is in the top ten clones. The sample in question was cultured CD8+ T cells from PBMCs, obtained from culture after CMV antigen stimulation. These receptors all stem from a human donor in good health (CMV status not recorded). Some clones in this sample may be carry-over from other donors' samples.

The rearrangement joins TRBV20-1 to TRBJ1-2; 7 bases map to TRBD1. The V gene end was trimmed by 3 bases and the J gene end by 5 bases; junction bases not matched to a gene: 6. CDR1 is DFQATT and CDR2 is SNEGSKA in the germline V gene (reference sequence). The CDR3 is 13 residues long. In DNA, the CDR3 is TGCAGTGCTAGCACGGGACAGAGATATGGCTACACCTTC. It yields the protein CSASTGQRYGYTF.

This clonotype was recorded a few times. The rearrangement links TRBV6-2 or TRBV6-3 to TRBJ2-3, with D possibly matching TRBD2 (6 bases). Germline V gene sequence: CDR1 MNHEY, CDR2 SVGEGT. Trimming pared 7 bases from V and 3 bases from J, leaving 17 bases between. This CDR3 contains 15 residues. CDR3 region: CASKRSFSGTDTQYF. CDR3 nucleotide sequence: TGTGCCAGCAAAAGGTCCTTCAGCGGGACAGATACGCAGTATTTT.

This clonotype appeared a single time. The rearrangement joins TRBV5-6 to TRBJ1-6; D is perhaps TRBD1 (5 bases). Germline V gives CDR1 SGHDT, CDR2 YYEEEE. CDR3 length: 14 residues. The germline V and J ends were trimmed by 4 bases and 7 bases, with 12 bases remaining between them. CDR3 DNA: TGTGCCAGCAGCCAGGGACGGCCAAATTCACCCCTCCACTTT. Encoded protein: CASSQGRPNSPLHF.

The chain uses TRBV4-1 and TRBJ2-5; D call uncertain. The CDR3 is made up of 11 amino acids. From germline, CDR1 is MGHRA and CDR2 YSYEKL. Trimming left V 3 bases short and J 9 bases short, with 8 bases between. CDR3 in amino acids: CASSHRPAQYF. CDR3 DNA: TGCGCCAGCAGCCACCGCCCGGCCCAGTACTTC.

This chain links TRBV6-2 or TRBV6-3 with TRBJ2-5, with 8 bases matching TRBD2. This CDR3 is 16 amino acids long. V was pared by 0 bases and J by 2 bases, with 5 bases of the junction left unmatched. The germline V gene has CDR1 MNHEY and CDR2 SVGEGT. This CDR3 is CASSYSRGLAQETQYF. The DNA of the CDR3 is TGTGCCAGCAGTTACTCGCGAGGACTAGCACAAGAGACCCAGTACTTC.

This clonotype was picked up many times. This chain uses TRBV7-3 with TRBJ2-3; 11 positions agree with TRBD2. CDR3 length: 15 residues. Germline trimming cut 5 bases from V and 6 bases from J; bases unmatched to any gene: 7. Germline V gives CDR1 SGHTA, CDR2 FQGTGA. The CDR3, as DNA: TGTGCCAGCAGCATCATAGCGGGGGGGCCGGATACGCAGTATTTT. Protein: CASSIIAGGPDTQYF.

This clonotype has only a few counts. The chain carries TRBV7-6 and TRBJ2-1; no clear D. V was trimmed by 7 bases and J by 12 bases, leaving 13 bases between them. Germline lookup yields CDR1 SGHVS and CDR2 FNYEAQ. The CDR3 length is 11 residues. The CDR3 DNA reads TGTGCCAGCAAGCGAGGAGTAGGGCAGTTCTTC. The encoded protein is CASKRGVGQFF.

J is TRBJ1-1 and V is TRBV12-3 or TRBV12-4; 10 bases are a match to TRBD1. This CDR3 spans 15 amino acids. With 6 bases clipped from V and 5 bases from J, the junction kept 9 bases outside the gene matches. Here the CDR3 DNA reads TGTGCCAGCAGACTATTGGGACAGGGGAGAACTGAAGCTTTCTTT. Its protein product is CASRLLGQGRTEAFF.

This clonotype was seen ten or more times. The rearrangement links TRBV7-2 to TRBJ2-4, with 12 bases lining up with TRBD2. CDR3 length: 15 residues. The J segment lost 8 bases and the V segment lost 2 bases, leaving 4 bases of the junction unmatched. In germline, CDR1 is SGHTA, CDR2 FQGNSA. This CDR3 is CASSLSSGGGDIQYF. CDR3 DNA sequence: TGTGCCAGCAGCTTATCTAGCGGGGGGGGAGACATTCAGTACTTC.

This clonotype occurred a few times. The genes are TRBV6-5 and TRBJ1-1, with D unclear. Germline V gives CDR1 MNHEY, CDR2 SVGAGI. V was cut by 0 bases and J by 0 bases, with 8 bases left in between. This CDR3 comprises 15 residues. In DNA, the CDR3 is TGTGCCAGCAGTTACTCGAGGGAGATGAACACTGAAGCTTTCTTT. The encoded protein is CASSYSREMNTEAFF.

This clonotype was counted only a few times. This chain uses TRBV2 with TRBJ2-7; 8 nucleotides match TRBD1. The V gene's germline CDR1 is SNHLY and CDR2 FYNNEI. Unmatched junction bases numbered 11, after V lost 9 bases and J lost 7 bases. The CDR3 runs to 13 residues. CDR3 region: CASPGQAAGEQYF. The CDR3 coding sequence is TGTGCCAGTCCGGGACAGGCTGCCGGAGAGCAGTACTTC. The variable domain in full, with the rest retrieved from reference TRBV2 and TRBJ2-7, is EPEVTQTPSHQVTQMGQEVILRCVPISNHLYFYWYRQILGQKVEFLVSFYNNEISEKSEIFDDQFSVERPDGSNFTLKIRSTKLEDSAMYFCASPGQAAGEQYFGPGTRLTVT.

Only a few counts were recorded for this clonotype. This CDR3 is CASRMDERGTRQPQHF. CDR3 DNA: TGTGCCAGCAGAATGGACGAAAGGGGCACCAGACAGCCCCAGCATTTT. The genes are TRBV28 and TRBJ1-5; TRBD1 might be the D (5 bases). V was cut by 6 bases and J by 7 bases, with 22 bases left in between. This CDR3 has 16 residues. Germline CDR1 reads MDHEN; CDR2 reads SYDVKM.

The rearrangement joins TRBV6-6 to TRBJ2-1; 10 bases are a match to TRBD2. CDR3 length: 14 amino acids. Germline CDR1 and CDR2: MNHNY and SVGAGI (reference sequence). The junction had 8 bases not matched to a gene; V was cut back by 8 bases and J by 7 bases. The CDR3 coding sequence is TGTGCCAGCGCCCTTTCGGGACTAGCGAATGAGCAGTTCTTC. Protein product: CASALSGLANEQFF.

The chain carries TRBV27 and TRBJ1-6; the D is unclear. The V gene's germline CDR1 is MNHEY and CDR2 SMNVEV (reference sequence). V lost 6 bases and J lost 9, with 12 bases in between. This CDR3 is 13 amino acids long. In DNA form, the CDR3 reads TGTGCCAGCAGAATCGGTGGAAGTTCACCCCTCCACTTT. Amino acid sequence: CASRIGGSSPLHF.

This clonotype was detected only a few times. The CDR3 loop is CASSTSGRGGTGELFF. CDR3 bases: TGTGCCAGCAGCACCTCAGGCAGGGGAGGGACCGGGGAGCTGTTTTTT. The chain joins TRBV11-2 to TRBJ2-2, with D possibly matching TRBD2 (7 bases). V dropped 5 bases and J dropped 5 bases, with 18 bases sitting between them. Looked up from germline, CDR1 is SGHAT and CDR2 is FQNNGV. The CDR3 sequence is 16 residues long. Looking up the rest from reference TRBV11-2 and TRBJ2-2 gives the full variable domain: EAGVAQSPRYKIIEKRQSVAFWCNPISGHATLYWYQQILGQGPKLLIQFQNNGVVDDSQLPKDRFSAERLKGVDSTLKIQPAKLEDSAVYLCASSTSGRGGTGELFFGEGSRLTVL.

This clonotype was found a few times. The gene calls are TRBV6-1 and TRBJ2-6; D possibly uses TRBD1 or TRBD2 (5 bases each). The V end was cut by 3 bases, the J end by 0 bases, with 15 bases between. Germline lookup yields CDR1 MNHNS and CDR2 SASEGT. CDR3 length equals 18 residues. The CDR3 DNA sequence: TGTGCCAGCAGTGACCGGGACCGTATGTACTCTGGGGCCAACGTCCTGACTTTC. This encodes CASSDRDRMYSGANVLTF.

This clonotype was detected only a few times. This chain uses TRBV11-3 with TRBJ2-5; 8 nucleotides line up with TRBD1. V was pared by 5 bases and J by 4 bases, with 6 bases of the junction left unmatched. Per germline, CDR1 SGHNT and CDR2 YENEEA. CDR3 length: 14 residues. CDR3 coding DNA: TGTGCCAGCAGCCCCCATGGACAGGGAGAGACCCAGTACTTC. Translating it yields CASSPHGQGETQYF.

This clonotype was detected only a few times. The J gene is TRBJ2-1, the V gene TRBV6-2 or TRBV6-3, with TRBD1 matching over 11 bases. Germline trimming cut 0 bases from V and 9 bases from J; bases unmatched to any gene: 10. The germline V gene has CDR1 MNHEY and CDR2 SVGEGT. The CDR3 sequence is 17 residues long. The CDR3 coding sequence is TGTGCCAGCAGTTACTCCCGGACAGGGGGCCGGTATGCTGAGCAGTTCTTC. It is translated as CASSYSRTGGRYAEQFF.

This clonotype was detected a few times. V gene TRBV11-2 combines with J gene TRBJ2-1, with 14 bases lining up with TRBD2. The V and J ends lost 4 bases and 2 bases, in that order; junction bases with no gene match: 7. Looked up from germline, CDR1 is SGHAT and CDR2 is FQNNGV. The CDR3 sequence is 18 residues long. The CDR3 reads CASSSSRLAGGPYNEQFF. Here the CDR3 DNA reads TGTGCCAGCAGCTCCTCCCGACTAGCGGGGGGGCCCTACAATGAGCAGTTCTTC.

The chain recombines TRBV19 with TRBJ2-3, with D maybe TRBD2 (5 bases). The CDR3 totals 13 residues. Germline CDR1 and CDR2: LNHDA and SQIVND (reference sequence). Trimming took 9 bases from V and 2 from J, leaving 12 bases between them. DNA for the CDR3: TGTGCCAGCGCCTCGGAGGACACAGATACGCAGTATTTT. Its translation is CASASEDTDTQYF. The complete variable domain, with remaining parts taken from reference TRBV19 and TRBJ2-3, reads DGGITQSPKYLFRKEGQNVTLSCEQNLNHDAMYWYRQDPGQGLRLIYYSQIVNDFQKGDIAEGYSVSREKKESFPLTVTSAQKNPTAFYLCASASEDTDTQYFGPGTRLTVL.

This clonotype was seen a handful of times. This rearrangement joins TRBV7-9 to TRBJ2-7; no clear D gene. V was trimmed by 1 base and J by 5 bases, leaving 15 bases between them. CDR1 is SEHNR, CDR2 FQNEAQ, per germline (reference sequence). CDR3 length: 15 residues. The CDR3 region has the DNA TGTGCCAGCAGCTTAGGAGGCAAAATGGCAGACGAGCAGTACGTC. It is translated as CASSLGGKMADEQYV.